The 2 T cell receptor beta chains in this list originate from one sample, sequenced in a study of blood T cells in healthy people across ages. The second PCR ran roughly 7 to 11 cycles with a sample-barcoded 5' primer and J-beta primers. TCRdb reprocessed the 5' RACE reads via MiXCR and lists one record per CDR3 protein. This sample carries about 800,000 distinct CDR3 sequences, roughly 60% of them seen once, and the ten largest clones take about 20%. Sample: blood. Receptors were obtained from a man in his thirties or forties in good health.

This rearrangement joins TRBV6-2 or TRBV6-3 to TRBJ1-2, with D tentatively TRBD1 (6 bases). The length of the CDR3 is 15 residues. Germline V gene lookup returns CDR1 MNHEY and CDR2 SVGEGT. V was pared by 6 bases and J by 7 bases, with 21 bases between. CDR3 DNA: TGTGCCAGCAGACAAATCGACAGGTTAACTGCTGGCTACACCTTC. Amino acid sequence: CASRQIDRLTAGYTF.

V gene TRBV9 combines with J gene TRBJ2-1, with 9 bases matching TRBD2. The J call may be wrong; the DNA end is better matched by TRBJ2-7. CDR3 length equals 15 residues. The V gene's germline CDR1 is SGDLS and CDR2 YYNGEE. DNA of the CDR3: TGTGCCAGCAGCGATAGCGGGGGCCACTACAATGAGCAGTACTTC. Residues: CASSDSGGHYNEQYF.